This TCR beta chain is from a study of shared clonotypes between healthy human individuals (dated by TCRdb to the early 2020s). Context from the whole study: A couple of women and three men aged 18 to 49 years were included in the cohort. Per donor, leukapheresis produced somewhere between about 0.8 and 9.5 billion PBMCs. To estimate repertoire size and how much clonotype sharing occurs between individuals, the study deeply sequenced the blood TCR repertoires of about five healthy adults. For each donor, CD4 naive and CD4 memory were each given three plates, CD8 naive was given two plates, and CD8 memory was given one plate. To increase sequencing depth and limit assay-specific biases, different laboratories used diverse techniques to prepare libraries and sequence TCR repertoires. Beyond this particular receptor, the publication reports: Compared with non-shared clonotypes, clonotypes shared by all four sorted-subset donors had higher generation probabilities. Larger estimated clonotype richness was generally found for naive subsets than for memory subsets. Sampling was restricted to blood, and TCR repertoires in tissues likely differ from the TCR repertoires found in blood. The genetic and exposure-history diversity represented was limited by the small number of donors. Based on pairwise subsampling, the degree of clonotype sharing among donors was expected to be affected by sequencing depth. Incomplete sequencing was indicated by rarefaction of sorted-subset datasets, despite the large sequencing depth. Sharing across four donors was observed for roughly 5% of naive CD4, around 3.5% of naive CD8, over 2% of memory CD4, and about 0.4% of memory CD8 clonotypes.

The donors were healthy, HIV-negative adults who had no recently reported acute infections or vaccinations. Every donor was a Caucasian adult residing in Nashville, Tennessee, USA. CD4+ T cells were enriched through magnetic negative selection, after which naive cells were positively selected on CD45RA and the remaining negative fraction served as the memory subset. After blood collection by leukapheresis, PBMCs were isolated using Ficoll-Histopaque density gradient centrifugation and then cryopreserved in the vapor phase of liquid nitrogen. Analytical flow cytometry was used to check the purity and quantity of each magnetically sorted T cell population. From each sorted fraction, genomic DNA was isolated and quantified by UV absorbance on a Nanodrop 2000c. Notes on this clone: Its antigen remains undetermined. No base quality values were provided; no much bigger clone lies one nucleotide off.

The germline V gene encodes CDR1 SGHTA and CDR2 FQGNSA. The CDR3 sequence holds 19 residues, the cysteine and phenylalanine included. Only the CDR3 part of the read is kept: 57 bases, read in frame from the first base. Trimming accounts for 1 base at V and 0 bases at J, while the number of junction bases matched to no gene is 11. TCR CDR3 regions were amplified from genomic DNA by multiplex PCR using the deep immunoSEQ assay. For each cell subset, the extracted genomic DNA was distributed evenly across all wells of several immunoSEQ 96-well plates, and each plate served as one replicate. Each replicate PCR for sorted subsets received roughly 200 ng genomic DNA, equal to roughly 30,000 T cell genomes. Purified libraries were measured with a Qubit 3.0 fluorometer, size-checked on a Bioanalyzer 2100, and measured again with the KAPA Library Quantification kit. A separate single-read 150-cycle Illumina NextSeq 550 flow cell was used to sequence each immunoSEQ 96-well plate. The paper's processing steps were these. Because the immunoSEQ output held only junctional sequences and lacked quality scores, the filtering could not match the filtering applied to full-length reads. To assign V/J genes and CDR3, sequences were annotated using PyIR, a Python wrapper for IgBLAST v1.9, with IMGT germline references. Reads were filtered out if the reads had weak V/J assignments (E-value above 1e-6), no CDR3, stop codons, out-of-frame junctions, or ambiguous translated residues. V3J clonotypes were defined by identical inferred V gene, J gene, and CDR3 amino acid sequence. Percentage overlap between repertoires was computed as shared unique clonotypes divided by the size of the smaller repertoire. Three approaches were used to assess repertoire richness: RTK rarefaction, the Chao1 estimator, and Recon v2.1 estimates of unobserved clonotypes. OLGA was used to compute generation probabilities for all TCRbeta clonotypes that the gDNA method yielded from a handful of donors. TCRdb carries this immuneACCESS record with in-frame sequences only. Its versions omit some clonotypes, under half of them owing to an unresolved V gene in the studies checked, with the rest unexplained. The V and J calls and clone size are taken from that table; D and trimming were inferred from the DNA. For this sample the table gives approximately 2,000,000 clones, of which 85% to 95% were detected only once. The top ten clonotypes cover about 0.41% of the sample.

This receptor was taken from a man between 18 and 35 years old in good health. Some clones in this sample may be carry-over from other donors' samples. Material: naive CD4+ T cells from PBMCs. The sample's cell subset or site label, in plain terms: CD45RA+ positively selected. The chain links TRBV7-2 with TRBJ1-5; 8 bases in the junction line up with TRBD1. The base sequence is TGTGCCAGCAGCTTAGTTCAGCACGCACAGGGGGTTAGCAATCAGCCCCAGCATTTT. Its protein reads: CASSLVQHAQGVSNQPQHF.